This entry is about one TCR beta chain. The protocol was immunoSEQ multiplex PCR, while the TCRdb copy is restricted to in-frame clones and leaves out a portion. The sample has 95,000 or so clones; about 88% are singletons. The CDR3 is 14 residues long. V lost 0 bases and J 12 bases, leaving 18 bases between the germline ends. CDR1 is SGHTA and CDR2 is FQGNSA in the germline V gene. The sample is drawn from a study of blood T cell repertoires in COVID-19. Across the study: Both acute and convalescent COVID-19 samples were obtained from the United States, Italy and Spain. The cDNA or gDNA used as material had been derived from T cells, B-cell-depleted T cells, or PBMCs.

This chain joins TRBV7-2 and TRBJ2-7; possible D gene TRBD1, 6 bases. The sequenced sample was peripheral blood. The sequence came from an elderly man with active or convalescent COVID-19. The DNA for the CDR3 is TGTGCCAGCAGCTTAGCCTACAGACAGGAAGCGACGTACTTC. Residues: CASSLAYRQEATYF.